Below are 18 T cell receptor beta chains sequenced from a single sample in a study of blood T cell repertoires in COVID-19. Measured with immunoSEQ multiplex PCR; TCRdb has only the in-frame clones, and not every one. The data contain about 240,000 clones, around 83% of them singletons. Sequenced: peripheral blood. These receptors came from a man aged 30-40 years who had recovered from COVID-19.

This sequence joins TRBV6-5 and TRBJ2-5; TRBD2 matches at 8 bases. The trim removed 5 bases at V and 2 bases at J, leaving 7 bases unmatched. The CDR3 loop spans 15 amino acids. Germline lookup yields CDR1 MNHEY and CDR2 SVGAGI. CDR3 sequence reads: CASSPRGVLQETQYF. The CDR3 nucleotides read TGTGCCAGCAGTCCGCGGGGGGTACTACAAGAGACCCAGTACTTC.

The chain is built from TRBV6-5 and TRBJ2-7, with D hard to call. V was pared by 9 bases and J by 1 base, with 10 bases between. Germline CDR1 is MNHEY and CDR2 is SVGAGI. This CDR3 is 12 amino acids long. The CDR3 sequence is CASSIRSYEQYV. CDR3 DNA: TGTGCCAGTTCCATTCGGTCCTACGAGCAGTACGTC.

This clone was found once. The chain is built from TRBV4-1 and TRBJ1-4; no clear D. Germline lookup yields CDR1 MGHRA and CDR2 YSYEKL. The CDR3 has 15 residues. Between the trimmed V and J ends, which lost 6 bases and 5 bases, there was a span of 16 bases. The DNA for the CDR3 is TGCGCCAGCAGACAACCAGGTGGCGCGAATGAAAAACTGTTTTTT. Amino acids: CASRQPGGANEKLFF.

The rearrangement links TRBV19 to TRBJ1-5; D remains ambiguous. The CDR3 runs 15 residues. V lost 5 bases and J lost 6, with 17 bases in between. The V gene's germline CDR1 is LNHDA and CDR2 SQIVND (reference sequence). CDR3 residues: CASSRAPDGSQPQHF. CDR3 nucleotides: TGTGCCAGTAGTCGGGCCCCGGACGGGAGTCAGCCCCAGCATTTT.

The chain uses TRBV7-6 and TRBJ2-1; TRBD2 matches at 9 bases. The germline CDR1 and CDR2 sequences are SGHVS and FNYEAQ. This CDR3 contains 19 residues. With 2 bases clipped from V and 0 bases from J, the junction kept 11 bases outside the gene matches. The CDR3 DNA reads as TGTGCCAGCAGCTTACGTAGCGGGGGCGCTTTAAGCTCCTACAATGAGCAGTTCTTC. It is translated as CASSLRSGGALSSYNEQFF. Full variable domain (remainder filled in from reference TRBV7-6 and TRBJ2-1): GAGVSQSPRYKVTKRGQDVALRCDPISGHVSLYWYRQALGQGPEFLTYFNYEAQQDKSGLPNDRFSAERPEGSISTLTIQRTEQRDSAMYRCASSLRSGGALSSYNEQFFGPGTRLTVL.

This chain joins TRBV14 and TRBJ1-1; D remains ambiguous. Germline CDR1 and CDR2: SGHDN and FVKESK. The V end was cut by 1 base, the J end by 4 bases, with 13 bases between. This CDR3 has 15 amino acids. The CDR3 region is CASSQAFGIVTEAFF. Written as DNA, the CDR3 is TGTGCCAGCAGCCAAGCATTCGGGATCGTCACTGAAGCTTTCTTT.

This chain joins TRBV24-1 and TRBJ2-3; 8 positions match TRBD2. The germline V gene encodes CDR1 KGHDR and CDR2 SFDVKD. V was clipped by 2 bases and J by 1 base; unmatched bases: 1. The CDR3 covers 15 residues. CDR3 in amino acids: CATSDSTSGTDTQYF. In DNA, the CDR3 is TGTGCCACCAGTGATTCGACTAGCGGCACAGATACGCAGTATTTT.

This clone turned up a few times. The chain employs TRBV5-1 and TRBJ2-7; no definite D call. CDR1 SGHRS and CDR2 YFSETQ come from the germline V gene. The CDR3 totals 14 residues. The V end was cut by 0 bases, the J end by 2 bases, with 9 bases between. The CDR3 nucleotides read TGCGCCAGCAGCTTGGATAACGGTGCCTACGAGCAGTACGTC. Its translation is CASSLDNGAYEQYV.

This chain links TRBV3-1 (or the pseudogene TRBV3-2) with TRBJ2-2; D may be TRBD2 (5 bases). The length of the CDR3 is 13 residues. Germline values: CDR1 LGHDT, CDR2 YNNKEL (reference sequence). Between the trimmed V and J ends, which lost 6 bases and 8 bases, there was a span of 13 bases. The CDR3 nucleotides read TGTGCCAGCAGTCTAGCTTCGAAAGGGGAGCTGTTTTTT. It specifies CASSLASKGELFF.

V usage is TRBV6-5 and J usage is TRBJ2-7, with 9 bases aligning to TRBD1. The V gene end was trimmed by 5 bases and the J gene end by 2 bases; junction bases not matched to a gene: 7. This CDR3 spans 15 amino acids. Germline loops: CDR1 MNHEY, CDR2 SVGAGI. The CDR3 DNA is TGTGCCAGCAGTAATCCGGGACAGGGACCCTACGAGCAGTACTTC. This sequence encodes CASSNPGQGPYEQYF.

This rearrangement joins TRBV2 to TRBJ2-3, with a tentative D call TRBD2 (7 bases). In germline, CDR1 is SNHLY, CDR2 FYNNEI. CDR3 size: 15 residues. Trimming removed 7 bases at V and 2 bases at J, with 16 bases between. The CDR3, as DNA: TGTGCCAGCACGAGGGGGGGGCTCTACACAGATACGCAGTATTTT. Protein product: CASTRGGLYTDTQYF.

The chain recombines TRBV7-9 with TRBJ2-5; TRBD1 matches at 7 bases. Unmatched junction bases numbered 3, after V lost 11 bases and J lost 0 bases. The germline V gene has CDR1 SEHNR and CDR2 FQNEAQ (reference sequence). CDR3 length: 12 residues. The CDR3 sequence: CAVTGDQETQYF. As DNA, the CDR3 is TGTGCCGTAACAGGGGACCAAGAGACCCAGTACTTC.

V is TRBV5-5 and J is TRBJ2-2; D unclear. V lost 1 base and J lost 0, with 10 bases in between. The CDR3 extends over 16 amino acids. The germline CDR1 and CDR2 sequences are SGHKS and YYEKEE (reference sequence). The CDR3: CASSLTRQTNTGELFF. The CDR3 bases are TGTGCCAGCAGCTTGACGAGGCAGACGAACACCGGGGAGCTGTTTTTT.

The V and J genes are TRBV5-1 and TRBJ2-1; 7 bases align to TRBD1. Per the germline V gene, CDR1 is SGHRS and CDR2 is YFSETQ. The CDR3 loop spans 14 amino acids. The V and J ends lost 0 bases and 8 bases, in that order; junction bases with no gene match: 5. The CDR3 DNA reads TGCGCCAGCAGCTTGGGGGACAGTTTGGATGAGCAGTTCTTC. This codes for CASSLGDSLDEQFF.

The rearrangement links TRBV27 to TRBJ2-7; 12 bases fit TRBD2. The V gene end was trimmed by 5 bases and the J gene end by 4 bases; junction bases not matched to a gene: 6. The CDR3 covers 15 residues. Germline V lookup: CDR1 MNHEY, CDR2 SMNVEV (reference sequence). The CDR3 DNA reads TGTGCCAGCAGTACCCTAGCGGGGGGGCCGTACGAGCAGTACTTC. Protein sequence: CASSTLAGGPYEQYF.

V and J are TRBV28 and TRBJ1-5; a possible D gene is TRBD1 (5 bases). CDR1 is MDHEN, CDR2 SYDVKM, per germline. Trimming removed 7 bases at V and 2 bases at J, with 15 bases between. The CDR3 extends over 15 amino acids. CDR3 residues: CASIIQGNGNQPQHF. CDR3 nucleotide sequence: TGTGCCAGCATTATCCAGGGTAACGGCAATCAGCCCCAGCATTTT.

In this sample, this clone turned up once. CDR3 DNA: TGTGCCAGCGGCGGGGGGAACCCTGGCACAGATACGCAGTATTTT. Protein: CASGGGNPGTDTQYF. The V call is TRBV6-5, the J call TRBJ2-3, with 8 bases that match TRBD2. Germline V CDR1 and CDR2: MNHEY, SVGAGI. The junction had 8 bases not matched to a gene; V was cut back by 8 bases and J by 1 base. CDR3 length equals 15 residues.

J is TRBJ2-1 and V is TRBV5-6; TRBD1 agrees at 7 bases. CDR3 size: 13 residues. Germline-derived CDR1 and CDR2 are SGHDT and YYEEEE. Trimming cost V 0 bases and J 7 bases; bases outside gene matches: 1. The CDR3 region is CASSLGRGNEQFF. In nucleotides, the CDR3 is TGTGCCAGCAGCTTGGGCAGGGGGAATGAGCAGTTCTTC.